This TCR beta chain appears in the sequencing data of a study of PD-L1 blockade in urothelial cancer. In the study overall: Blood analysis took place 3 weeks (second dose) and 6 weeks after treatment start.

Only in-frame clones appear in the TCRdb table, and some are missing; sequencing was by immunoSEQ multiplex PCR. The sample has about 100,000 clones, about 91% seen once. A word on this clone: Its specificity is unknown.

Pretreatment sampling and on-treatment sampling together yielded between 1 and 8 samples for each patient. Trimming at V came to 4 bases and at J to 5 bases, leaving 6 bases not matched to a gene. Germline CDR1 reads SGDLS; CDR2 reads YYNGEE. There are 15 residues in the CDR3. Study-wide points: Patients with durable benefit had greater blood expansion of tumor-associated TCR clones 3 weeks into treatment. Better survival was predicted when blood TCR clonality before treatment fell below the median.

The sequence derives from a woman of 80 years or more with urothelial cancer. This chain uses TRBV9 with TRBJ2-3; TRBD2 aligns across 11 bases. Source: PBMCs, taken around atezolizumab (anti-PD-L1) treatment. CDR3 protein: CASSLLAGDRDTQYF. In nucleotides, the CDR3 is TGTGCCAGCAGCCTACTAGCGGGAGATAGAGATACGCAGTATTTT.